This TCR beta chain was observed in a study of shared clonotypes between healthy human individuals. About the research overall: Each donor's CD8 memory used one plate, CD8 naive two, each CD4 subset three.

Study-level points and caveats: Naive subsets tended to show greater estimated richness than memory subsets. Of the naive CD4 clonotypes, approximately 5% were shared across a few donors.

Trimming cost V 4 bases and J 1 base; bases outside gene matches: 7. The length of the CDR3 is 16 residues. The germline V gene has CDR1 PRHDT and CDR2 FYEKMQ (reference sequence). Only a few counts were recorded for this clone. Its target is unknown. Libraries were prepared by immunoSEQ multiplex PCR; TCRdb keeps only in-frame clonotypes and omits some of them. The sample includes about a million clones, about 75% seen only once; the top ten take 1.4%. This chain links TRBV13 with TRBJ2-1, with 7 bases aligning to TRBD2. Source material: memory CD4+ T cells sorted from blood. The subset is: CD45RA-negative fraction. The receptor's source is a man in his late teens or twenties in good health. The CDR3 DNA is TGTGCCAGCAGCTCCTTGAGTAGCGGGTCCTACAATGAGCAGTTCTTC. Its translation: CASSSLSSGSYNEQFF.